Listed below are T cell receptor beta chains from one sample, sequenced in a study of T cell repertoires in cytomegalovirus infection. MiXCR, applied by TCRdb to the reads, yields one record per CDR3 protein. In the table there are about 360,000 distinct CDR3 sequences, around a third of which are singletons. Which antigens these TCRs recognize remains unknown. This material consisted of cultured PBMCs, taken from culture after CMV antigen stimulation. The receptors come from a human donor in good health (CMV status not recorded). Some clones in this sample may be carry-over from other donors' samples. Each CDR3 is given with its conserved first and last residue. The D gene is left open where the match is weak. Clone size is shown for a subset of rows, as once, few, many or a class of expanded clone.

d_call,j_call,v_call,clone_size,cdr3_nt,cdr3_aa
TRBD1,TRBJ1-1,TRBV19,-,TGTGCCAGTACTGACAGGGGTAGAACTGAAGCTTTCTTT,CASTDRGRTEAFF
TRBD1,TRBJ2-1,TRBV6-1,few,TGTGCCAGCCGGCAGGGGGCCTTCAGTGAGCAGTTCTTC,CASRQGAFSEQFF
-,TRBJ2-1,TRBV19,-,TGTGCCAGCCACGTGGGCCGTGCAGTCGATGAGCAGTTCTTC,CASHVGRAVDEQFF
-,TRBJ2-1,TRBV6-2/TRBV6-3,many,TGTGCCAGCAGTTACCTGAATGAGCAGTTCTTC,CASSYLNEQFF
TRBD1,TRBJ1-6,TRBV18,-,TGTGCCAGCTCACCATCTGACAGGGGTGGCTCACCCCTCCACTTT,CASSPSDRGGSPLHF
-,TRBJ2-1,TRBV11-1,-,TGTGCCAGCAGCGCCCAAAGCGGGCCCTACAATGAGCAGTTCTTC,CASSAQSGPYNEQFF
-,TRBJ2-1,TRBV11-3,few,TGTGCCAGCAGCCCTTTGTGGGGACCAGGGGACCCCTCCTACAATGAGCAGTTCTTC,CASSPLWGPGDPSYNEQFF
TRBD1,TRBJ1-4,TRBV27,few,TGTGCCAGCAGTCGAGACAGGGGTGCAACTAATGAAAAACTGTTTTTT,CASSRDRGATNEKLFF
-,TRBJ1-5,TRBV19,-,TGTGCCAGTAGTCCTCAGGATCATGGCAATCAGCCCCAGCATTTT,CASSPQDHGNQPQHF
TRBD1,TRBJ1-1,TRBV6-2/TRBV6-3,few,TGTGCCAGCAGTCGCTTACTCACAGGGGGGATTGCTGAAGCTTTCTTT,CASSRLLTGGIAEAFF
-,TRBJ1-1,TRBV29-1,-,TGCAGCGTTGGCCGGAACACTGAAGCTTTCTTT,CSVGRNTEAFF
-,TRBJ2-3,TRBV6-8,few,TGTGCCAGCAGTTACGGACCCACAGATACGCAGTATTTT,CASSYGPTDTQYF
-,TRBJ1-5,TRBV4-3,-,TGCGCCAGCAGCCAAGATCGCGGACATGGGATCCCCCAGCATTTT,CASSQDRGHGIPQHF
TRBD2,TRBJ2-7,TRBV10-3,-,TGTGCCATCAAAGAGAAGCGGGAGGGCGGCGAGCAGTACTTC,CAIKEKREGGEQYF
-,TRBJ1-5,TRBV15,many,TGTGCCACCAGCAGAGATAGGGGGGAACATCAGCCCCAGCATTTT,CATSRDRGEHQPQHF
-,TRBJ2-3,TRBV7-2,few,TGTGCCAGCAGCTTTCTTAGGGGGTCGGGCACAGATACGCAGTATTTT,CASSFLRGSGTDTQYF
-,TRBJ2-2,TRBV10-3,-,TGTGCCATCTCCGGGACACGAATCACCGGGGAGCTGTTTTTT,CAISGTRITGELFF
-,TRBJ2-1,TRBV20-1,-,TGCAGTGCTAGAGATTCAAGTAGCCTAGGTGAGCAGTTCTTC,CSARDSSSLGEQFF
-,TRBJ2-1,TRBV6-1,few,TGTGCCAGCAGTGAAGGGACAACCCCCTACAATGAGCAGTTCTTC,CASSEGTTPYNEQFF
TRBD2,TRBJ2-1,TRBV7-2,-,TGTGCCAGCAGCCCGGCACTAGCGGGAGGTTATGAGCAGTTCTTC,CASSPALAGGYEQFF
TRBD2,TRBJ2-7,TRBV12-3/TRBV12-4,-,TGTGCCAGCACCATCGGGGGGGGCCCCTCCTACGAGCAGTACTTC,CASTIGGGPSYEQYF
-,TRBJ2-5,TRBV5-4,-,TGTGCCAGCAGCTCGGACCGAAGCTTCGGGACCCAGTACTTC,CASSSDRSFGTQYF
-,TRBJ1-6,TRBV28,few,TGTGCCAGCCGGGTAATTTATAATTCACCCCTCCACTTT,CASRVIYNSPLHF
TRBD2,TRBJ2-5,TRBV11-3,-,TGTACCAGCAGCCTAGGACTAGCGGGAGATCAAGAGACCCAGTACTTC,CTSSLGLAGDQETQYF
-,TRBJ1-1,TRBV7-9,-,TGTGCCAGCAGCCTCGGTGCGAGCACTGAAGCTTTCTTT,CASSLGASTEAFF
TRBD1,TRBJ1-5,TRBV28,-,TGTGCCACCGGGACAGGGGGCCTTCAGCCCCAGCATTTT,CATGTGGLQPQHF
TRBD1,TRBJ1-2,TRBV7-8,few,TGTGCCAGCAGCTCCAAACAGGGGGGCTATGGCTACACCTTC,CASSSKQGGYGYTF
TRBD2,TRBJ2-1,TRBV6-2/TRBV6-3,few,TGTGCCAGCAGTTACCGACTAGCGGACTTAGAAAACAATGAGCAGTTCTTC,CASSYRLADLENNEQFF
-,TRBJ2-1,TRBV19,-,TGTGCCAGTAGTGGGGTAGCGGAGTGGGGACTGTACAATGAGCAGTTCTTC,CASSGVAEWGLYNEQFF
TRBD2,TRBJ2-1,TRBV6-6,many,TGTGCCAGCAGTTACTTGGGACTAGAGGGGAATGAGCAGTTCTTC,CASSYLGLEGNEQFF
TRBD2,TRBJ2-1,TRBV7-8,many,TGTGCCAGCAGCTTAGCGGGGGGAGTACTAGCGGGAGCCTACAATGAGCAGTTCTTC,CASSLAGGVLAGAYNEQFF
TRBD2,TRBJ2-7,TRBV4-3,-,TGCGCCAGCAGCCGCATGTTGGGAGCGGGAGGTACCTACGAGCAGTACTTC,CASSRMLGAGGTYEQYF
-,TRBJ1-1,TRBV12-3/TRBV12-4,few,TGTGCCAGCAGTTTGGGCGCAGGGACAGCTTTCTTT,CASSLGAGTAFF
-,TRBJ2-3,TRBV5-1,few,TGCGCCAGCAGCTGGCAGCGGAGCACAGATACGCAGTATTTT,CASSWQRSTDTQYF
-,TRBJ2-3,TRBV6-5,-,TGTGCCAGCGCGGACATGGGACTCCACACCTCCGATACGCAGTATTTT,CASADMGLHTSDTQYF